This T cell receptor beta chain was obtained from a study of identical twins (dated by TCRdb to 2016 to 2017). For the study in its entirety: To test whether fetal clonotypes persist, the study used deep sequencing on TCR alpha and beta repertoires from monozygotic twins, unrelated adults of various ages, and cord blood. Replicate twin experiments were performed at different times using different library preparation protocols to rule out contamination.

This clonotype came up many times. Which antigen it targets is not known. No much larger clone is present one base from it, and per-base qualities are unavailable. What the research found in general, with its limitations: Because the same donors could not be followed over many years, the conclusions depended on cross-sectional statistical analysis. The excess sharing between twins in beta out-of-frame sequences was weaker because fewer shared sequences reduced the signal-to-noise ratio. Compared with coincidental sharing between unrelated individuals, an excess of low generation-probability sequences was observed among out-of-frame TCR alpha sequences shared between twins. Out-of-frame TCR alpha sharing in monozygotic twins was systematically underestimated by recombination models, whereas sharing between unrelated individuals was in agreement with the recombination models. Fewer insertions were carried by abundant cord blood beta clonotypes; a weaker similar trend was observed in young adult naive repertoires, while no such trend was observed in memory repertoires. Zero-insertion analyses could be partly confounded by invariant T cells such as MAIT and iNKT, though diverse VJ usage argued against such confounding for most clonotypes.

Preparation of the library involved 5' RACE. Sequencing was performed on an Illumina HiSeq 2000. Template switching introduced a universal primer binding site; the final cDNA contained a unique molecular identifier, enabling accurate counting of TCR cDNA molecules. First-strand cDNA for TCR alpha and beta chains was synthesized from specific primers in the conserved constant-segment region. To control for contamination, every cDNA library carried two barcodes: a SMART-Mk sample barcode plus Illumina barcodes. TruSeq adapter sequences along with Illumina sample barcodes were introduced in two successive PCR steps. The TCR alpha and beta cDNA libraries were sequenced on the Illumina HiSeq platform using custom primers. The study's own analysis went as follows. Raw reads were processed with MiGEC to extract unique molecular identifiers, and MiXCR was used to determine CDR3 positions. Recombination models were inferred per individual with the repgenHMM and IGoR tools using an EM algorithm. Shared clonotypes were analyzed with the tcR package in R, and sharing was normalized by the product of cloneset sizes. To study raw recombination free of thymic and clonal selection effects, out-of-frame nonproductive sequences were analyzed. The public reads were reprocessed in TCRdb via fastp at Q25 and MiXCR, keeping in-frame beta chains. Under each unique CDR3 protein, matching rows form one entry showing the most common genes and DNA. It is TCRdb's table, rather than the study itself, that gives the V and J calls and clone size. The sample table records 350,000 to 400,000 distinct CDR3 sequences; roughly 9% of these occur just once. The ten largest clones capture roughly 8.7% of the sample.

Based on the germline V gene (reference sequence), the CDR1 and CDR2 sequences are DFQATT and SNEGSKA. Reading from cysteine to phenylalanine, the CDR3 counts 15 amino acids. Of the read, only the CDR3 DNA is kept; its 45 bases are in frame from base 1. V was cut back by 2 bases and J by 2 bases, leaving a gap of 14 bases between them. All donors were healthy Caucasians. Three unrelated non-twin adults were also sequenced: a male aged 18 to 30, a male aged 50 to 60 and a female aged 50 to 60. Using Miltenyi CD45RO+ enrichment and human naive T-cell isolation kits, memory (CD45RO+) and naive T cells were isolated from PBMC.

Material for sequencing was naive T cells sorted from blood. This sample's cell subset or site label indicates: cells isolated with a human naive T-cell isolation kit. The sequence was collected from a woman between 50 and 59 years old in good health. This sequence uses TRBV20-1 and TRBJ2-3; TRBD2 is perhaps the D gene, given 6 matching bases. The CDR3 region reads CSARIISGVTDTQYF. The DNA reads TGCAGTGCTAGAATAATTAGCGGAGTCACAGATACGCAGTATTTT.